The clone carrying this TCR beta chain appeared once. Its target is not known. The sample comes from a study of OX40 agonist ivuxolimab in advanced cancers. Study-wide findings and caveats: The work left the antigen specificity of expanded peripheral T cells undetermined. At 0.1 to 3.0 mg/kg, clonal expansion of CD4+ and CD8+ blood T cells had occurred by week 6.

The V gene lost 2 bases and the J gene lost 6 bases, with 23 bases spanning the gap. Germline V gives CDR1 SGHTA, CDR2 FQGNSA. The CDR3 is 19 residues long. Sampling times: baseline, cycle 4 day 1, cycle 7 day 1. The table came from immunoSEQ multiplex PCR; TCRdb's copy has only in-frame clones and leaves some out. This table has under 140,000 clones, roughly 90% appearing once. The clonotype was recovered from an adult with an advanced solid tumor such as melanoma, head and neck, liver or kidney cancer. Material: CD4+ or CD8+ T cells sorted from blood, obtained in a trial of the OX40 agonist ivuxolimab. The gene calls are TRBV7-2 and TRBJ1-6; TRBD1 might be the D (6 bases). CDR3 nucleotide sequence: TGTGCCAGCAGCTTAAGAGTAGGGGGGGGCGCAGGGTCTAATTCACCCCTCCACTTT. Translated: CASSLRVGGGAGSNSPLHF.